The clone carrying this T cell receptor beta chain was counted only a few times. Its antigen is unknown. Only in-frame clones appear in the TCRdb table, and some are missing; sequencing was by immunoSEQ multiplex PCR. Among 100,000 to 120,000 clones, just under 95% were seen once, and the ten largest hold about 2.6%. The data were obtained in a study of T cell responses to AZD1222 COVID-19 vaccine. Study-wide results and limits: Researchers took repertoire samples only after the peak T cell response had come.

In germline, CDR1 is WSHSY, CDR2 SAAADI. This CDR3 is 12 amino acids long. V lost 8 bases to trimming and J lost 1 base, with 8 bases between them. The V and J genes are TRBV10-2 and TRBJ2-5; D is unresolved. The sequence was obtained from an adult who received the AZD1222 COVID-19 vaccine. The material was peripheral blood, obtained 28 days after the second AZD1222 dose. The CDR3 protein is CASGWTQETQYF. For the CDR3, the DNA is TGCGCCAGCGGGTGGACCCAAGAGACCCAGTACTTC.